These T cell receptor beta chains were read from a single sample in a study of cytomegalovirus exposure and HLA in healthy donors. Produced via immunoSEQ multiplex PCR; TCRdb's table is partial and in-frame only. The sample has around 120,000 clones; 70% to 80% are singletons. Material: PBMCs. Source of these receptors: a man aged 45-65 years in good health and CMV-seropositive. Each CDR3 is given with its conserved first and last residue. D genes are given only for firm matches. The size of a clone is reported for some rows only, either as once, few or many, or as a class for expanded clones.

d_gene	abundance	v_gene	j_gene	CDR3nt	CDR3aa
NA	NA	TRBV4-2	TRBJ2-1	TGTGCCAGCAGCCAAGGACCAGCGGCCCGGCCGCAGTTCTTC	CASSQGPAARPQFF
NA	NA	TRBV7-9	TRBJ2-3	TGTGCCAGCCGGGTTGTAGATACGCAGTATTTT	CASRVVDTQYF
NA	few	TRBV5-1	TRBJ1-1	TGCGCCAGCAGCCTAACAGGTAACACTGAAGCTTTCTTT	CASSLTGNTEAFF
NA	few	TRBV28	TRBJ1-5	TGTGCCAGCAGTCACTTTTGGGCCGGGGGGGCTATTGCGTATCAGCCCCAGCATTTT	CASSHFWAGGAIAYQPQHF
NA	NA	TRBV30	TRBJ2-7	TGTGCCTGGAGAGCCGGGACTCCCCTCTACTACGAGCAGTACTTC	CAWRAGTPLYYEQYF
TRBD2	NA	TRBV19	TRBJ2-3	TGTGCCAGTAGTCTTCTAGCGGGAGGCACAGATACGCAGTATTTT	CASSLLAGGTDTQYF
NA	NA	TRBV19	TRBJ2-2	TGTGCCACGGGACAGAACACCGGGGAGCTGTTTTTT	CATGQNTGELFF
TRBD1	NA	TRBV30	TRBJ1-5	TGTGCCTGGAGTAACGGACAGGGTAATCAGCCCCAGCATTTT	CAWSNGQGNQPQHF
NA	few	TRBV4-3	TRBJ1-5	TGCGCCAGCAGCCAAGAGGCCCAGGGTGGCAATCAGCCCCAGCATTTT	CASSQEAQGGNQPQHF
NA	NA	TRBV7-6	TRBJ2-7	TGTGCCAGCAGCTTAGCCCTCACAGGAGAATCCTACGAGCAGTACTTC	CASSLALTGESYEQYF
TRBD1	NA	TRBV4-3	TRBJ1-1	TGCGCCAGCAGCCCACGACAGGGGTTTGACACTGAAGCTTTCTTT	CASSPRQGFDTEAFF
TRBD1	NA	TRBV9	TRBJ1-2	TGTGCCAGCAGCGTTGGGACAGTTAACTATGGCTACACCTTC	CASSVGTVNYGYTF
NA	NA	TRBV5-1	TRBJ1-2	TGCGCCAGCAGCTTCCCCCCGGGGGGCTACACCTTC	CASSFPPGGYTF
TRBD1	NA	TRBV6-5	TRBJ2-5	TGTGCCAGCAGTTACCAATCGGACAGGAGAGATTTGGAGCAGTACTTC	CASSYQSDRRDLEQYF
TRBD1	NA	TRBV5-6	TRBJ1-5	TGTGCCAGCAGCTTGGGTACAGGGGTCAATCAGCCCCAGCATTTT	CASSLGTGVNQPQHF
NA	NA	TRBV2	TRBJ2-2	TGTGCCAGCAGTGGTGGGACTCGAACCGGGGAGCTGTTTTTT	CASSGGTRTGELFF
NA	NA	TRBV7-3	TRBJ1-2	TGTGCCAGCAGCCCGACAGTTAACTATGGCTACACCTTC	CASSPTVNYGYTF
NA	NA	TRBV5-1	TRBJ2-7	TGCGCCAGCAGCTTGGGCGGGGAATCCTACGAGCAGTACTTC	CASSLGGESYEQYF
NA	NA	TRBV4-1	TRBJ1-2	TGCGCCAGCAGCCAAGATCACAGGCACTCAGGAGGCTACACCTTC	CASSQDHRHSGGYTF